A selection of T cell receptor beta chains follows, all from one sample in a study of identical twins. Using its own MiXCR run on the 5' RACE reads, TCRdb lists one record per CDR3 protein. The table has around 1.7 million distinct CDR3 sequences, about 31% seen once; the top ten hold about 0.27%. The specimen was cord blood. These receptor sequences come from a newborn girl in good health. Both conserved end residues are part of each CDR3. D genes are given only for firm matches. Rows give clone size only sometimes, using once, few, many, or a class for an expanded clone.

d_call j_call clone_size v_call cdr3_nt cdr3_aa
NA TRBJ2-1 few TRBV24-1 TGTGCCACCAGTGACCCCGGGACGGGGGTCAATGAGCAGTTCTTC CATSDPGTGVNEQFF
NA TRBJ2-5 few TRBV20-1 TGCAGTGCTAGTTTAGGAATGATAGGGGGAGAGACCCAGTACTTC CSASLGMIGGETQYF
TRBD2 TRBJ2-5 few TRBV29-1 TGCAGCGTTGAAGGTTATTATCGGGGGGGAGAGACCCAGTACTTC CSVEGYYRGGETQYF
TRBD1 TRBJ1-5 NA TRBV4-1 TGCGCCAGCAGCCGCGACGACAGGGTCAATCAGCCCCAGCATTTT CASSRDDRVNQPQHF
TRBD1 TRBJ1-2 NA TRBV3-1 TGTGCCAGCAGCCAAGATCCCCAGACAGGGGCGTCCTATGGCTACACCTTC CASSQDPQTGASYGYTF
TRBD2 TRBJ2-1 few TRBV10-3 TGTGCCATCAGTAATAGCGGGAGGGCAGCCAATTACAATGAGCAGTTCTTC CAISNSGRAANYNEQFF
TRBD2 TRBJ2-5 few TRBV4-1 TGCGCCAGCAGAAATCTAGCGGGGGGGCCGTTATCCACGGAGACCCAGTACTTC CASRNLAGGPLSTETQYF
TRBD2 TRBJ2-1 NA TRBV5-1 TGCGCCAGCAGCGCCACCGGGACTAGCGGTAACAATGAGCAGTTCTTC CASSATGTSGNNEQFF
TRBD2 TRBJ2-7 few TRBV28 TGTGCCGGCAGTCCATATTGGACTAGCGGGAGTAACGAGCAGTACTTC CAGSPYWTSGSNEQYF
NA TRBJ2-1 many TRBV5-6 TGTGCCAGCAGCTTAGGGACCCACAATGAGCAGTTCTTC CASSLGTHNEQFF
TRBD1 TRBJ1-5 NA TRBV19 TGTGCCAGTAGAGGGGACAGGGCGATCCCTTATGGCAATCAGCCCCAGCATTTT CASRGDRAIPYGNQPQHF
NA TRBJ1-1 NA TRBV20-1 TGCAGTGCTAAAGAACAGGACACTGAAGCTTTCTTT CSAKEQDTEAFF
TRBD2 TRBJ2-1 NA TRBV9 TGTGCCAGCAGCGTAGGGCCTAGGCTAGCGGGTTACAATGAGCAGTTCTTC CASSVGPRLAGYNEQFF
TRBD2 TRBJ2-1 few TRBV20-1 TGCAGTGCCCTTAGCGGGAGAGGGTATGAGCAGTTCTTC CSALSGRGYEQFF
TRBD2 TRBJ2-5 few TRBV11-2 TGTGCCAGCAGCTTAGCCCTGGGGCTAGCGGAAGAGACCCAGTACTTC CASSLALGLAEETQYF
NA TRBJ2-1 few TRBV12-3/TRBV12-4 TGTGCCAGCAGCCCGACATCAGCCTCCTACAATGAGCAGTTCTTC CASSPTSASYNEQFF
TRBD1 TRBJ2-7 many TRBV13 TGTGCCAGCACCGGGACAGACTCCTACGAGCAGTACTTC CASTGTDSYEQYF
TRBD1 TRBJ2-3 few TRBV20-1 TGCAGTCCGCAGACAGGGGGCACAGATACGCAGTATTTT CSPQTGGTDTQYF
NA TRBJ2-1 NA TRBV6-5 TGTGCCAGCAGAAGGGTCCAGGGAAATGAGCAGTTCTTC CASRRVQGNEQFF
NA TRBJ2-5 NA TRBV20-1 TGCAGTGTAATTCTGTGGGGGGTGGAGACCCAGTACTTC CSVILWGVETQYF
NA TRBJ2-1 few TRBV20-1 TGCAGTGCTAGAGATCAGGGCACCTACAATGAGCAGTTCTTC CSARDQGTYNEQFF
NA TRBJ1-6 NA TRBV5-5 TGTGCCAGCATCAAAGGGCAGGGTAATAATTCACCCCTCCACTTT CASIKGQGNNSPLHF
TRBD1 TRBJ2-7 NA TRBV20-1 TGCAGTGCCCAGACAGGGGGGTCCTACGAGCAGTACTTC CSAQTGGSYEQYF
TRBD2 TRBJ2-1 NA TRBV20-1 TGCAGTGCTAGAATTTGGGAGCGGGAGGCCTACAATGAGCAGTTCTTC CSARIWEREAYNEQFF
TRBD1 TRBJ2-1 few TRBV27 TGTGCCAGCAGTTCCGTTTACAGGGGGCGTTCCTACAATGAGCAGTTCTTC CASSSVYRGRSYNEQFF
NA TRBJ2-3 many TRBV7-2 TGTGCCAGCAGCTTTTTTGGCAGCACAGATACGCAGTATTTT CASSFFGSTDTQYF
NA TRBJ2-5 few TRBV21-1 TGTGCCAGCAGCAAAAAGGACCAAGAGACCCAGTACTTC CASSKKDQETQYF
NA TRBJ2-3 few TRBV2 TGTGCCAGCGGTGGGTTCTCCCCTAGCACAGATACGCAGTATTTT CASGGFSPSTDTQYF
TRBD1 TRBJ2-5 NA TRBV20-1 TGCAGTGCTAGTCGCAGGGGGCAAGAGACCCAGTACTTC CSASRRGQETQYF
TRBD1 TRBJ1-3 NA TRBV5-1 TGCGCCAGCAGCTTGCCACAGGGGACCTCTGGAAACACCATATATTTT CASSLPQGTSGNTIYF
NA TRBJ2-3 NA TRBV27 TGTGCCAGCAGTTTGCGCTATACTAGCACAGATACGCAGTATTTT CASSLRYTSTDTQYF
NA TRBJ2-7 few TRBV5-1 TGCGCCAGCAGCTCTGAAGTTTATTCCTACGAGCAGTACTTC CASSSEVYSYEQYF
NA TRBJ2-3 many TRBV28 TGTGCCAGCAGCATCGTTGTTTGGACAGATACGCAGTATTTT CASSIVVWTDTQYF
NA TRBJ2-6 NA TRBV6-2/TRBV6-3 TGTGCCAGCAGTGACCCCAGCTCTGGGGCCAACGTCCTGACTTTC CASSDPSSGANVLTF
NA TRBJ2-3 many TRBV12-3/TRBV12-4 TGTGCCAGCAGTTTAAGCGGGACATGGGATACGCAGTATTTT CASSLSGTWDTQYF
NA TRBJ1-5 NA TRBV10-3 TGTGCCATCAGTGCCGGGACATCCGATAATCAGCCCCAGCATTTT CAISAGTSDNQPQHF
TRBD2 TRBJ2-3 NA TRBV3-1 TGTGCCAGCAGCCAAGATAGCGGGAGGATCCAAGATACGCAGTATTTT CASSQDSGRIQDTQYF
NA TRBJ2-3 many TRBV4-1 TGCGCCAGCAGCCAGGAGTCTGGCACAGATACGCAGTATTTT CASSQESGTDTQYF
TRBD1 TRBJ2-7 few TRBV20-1 TGCAGTGCTAGAGCCGGGACAGTCTCCTACGAGCAGTACTTC CSARAGTVSYEQYF
TRBD1 TRBJ2-1 NA TRBV19 TGTGCCAGTAGTCCCGGACAGGCCAATGAGCAGTTCTTC CASSPGQANEQFF
NA TRBJ2-3 NA TRBV18 TGTGCCAGCCCCCAAGGGGATACGCAGTATTTT CASPQGDTQYF
NA TRBJ1-1 many TRBV3-1 TGTGCCAGCAGCCAAGGATTGATGAACACTGAAGCTTTCTTT CASSQGLMNTEAFF
TRBD2 TRBJ2-1 NA TRBV13 TGTGCCAGCAGCCCGACCTTGACTAGCGGGAGGATCCACAATGAGCAGTTCTTC CASSPTLTSGRIHNEQFF
NA TRBJ2-2 NA TRBV29-1 TGCAGCGCTTCGGACAGCACCGGGGAGCTGTTTTTT CSASDSTGELFF
NA TRBJ1-1 NA TRBV4-1 TGCGCCAGCAGCCAAGTGGGGGCGGACACTGAAGCTTTCTTT CASSQVGADTEAFF
NA TRBJ2-3 many TRBV6-6 TGTGCCAGCAGTTACTCCCCAGATACGCAGTATTTT CASSYSPDTQYF
NA TRBJ1-2 once TRBV25-1 TGTGCCAGCAGTGAATATGCCAGGTTGAGGGGCTACACCTTC CASSEYARLRGYTF
TRBD1 TRBJ1-2 NA TRBV20-1 TGCAGTGCTAGAGATCCCGGACAGGTCTGGGACTATGGCTACACCTTC CSARDPGQVWDYGYTF
NA TRBJ2-2 NA TRBV7-7 TGTGCTAGCAGCCCGCGATCCCTCTCGAACACCGGGGAGCTGTTTTTT CASSPRSLSNTGELFF
NA TRBJ1-4 NA TRBV7-9 TGTGCCAGCAGCTTAAGCGGTGGCTCAACTAATGAAAAACTGTTTTTT CASSLSGGSTNEKLFF
NA TRBJ1-6 few TRBV10-3 TGTGCCATCAGACAGGGTGGCTCCTATAATTCACCCCTCCACTTT CAIRQGGSYNSPLHF
TRBD2 TRBJ2-1 few TRBV12-3/TRBV12-4 TGTGCCAGCAGCCACCCCTGGCGGGAGCCGAGCTTCTACAATGAGCAGTTCTTC CASSHPWREPSFYNEQFF
NA TRBJ1-1 few TRBV20-1 TGCAGTGCTAGAGATGCCGGCCCGGGGACTGAAGCTTTCTTT CSARDAGPGTEAFF
TRBD2 TRBJ2-4 NA TRBV5-4 TGTGCCAGCAGCTTGGGTACTAGCGGTCAGTACTTC CASSLGTSGQYF
TRBD1 TRBJ2-5 NA TRBV7-6 TGTGCCAGCAGCCCATTTACAGGGGGCAATGAGCAGTACTTC CASSPFTGGNEQYF
NA TRBJ2-2 once TRBV7-9 TGTGCCAGCAGCCCTCCGGGACTCGCTAACACCGGGGAGCTGTTTTTT CASSPPGLANTGELFF
NA TRBJ1-1 few TRBV5-5 TGTGCCAGCAGCCCCATCGGGCGACTGAACACTGAAGCTTTCTTT CASSPIGRLNTEAFF
NA TRBJ2-7 few TRBV12-3/TRBV12-4 TGTGCCAGCAGTTTATATTACGGGGGTCCCTACGAGCAGTACTTC CASSLYYGGPYEQYF
NA TRBJ2-5 NA TRBV7-2 TGTGCCAGCATGTGGGCAGGGCAAGAGACCCAGTACTTC CASMWAGQETQYF